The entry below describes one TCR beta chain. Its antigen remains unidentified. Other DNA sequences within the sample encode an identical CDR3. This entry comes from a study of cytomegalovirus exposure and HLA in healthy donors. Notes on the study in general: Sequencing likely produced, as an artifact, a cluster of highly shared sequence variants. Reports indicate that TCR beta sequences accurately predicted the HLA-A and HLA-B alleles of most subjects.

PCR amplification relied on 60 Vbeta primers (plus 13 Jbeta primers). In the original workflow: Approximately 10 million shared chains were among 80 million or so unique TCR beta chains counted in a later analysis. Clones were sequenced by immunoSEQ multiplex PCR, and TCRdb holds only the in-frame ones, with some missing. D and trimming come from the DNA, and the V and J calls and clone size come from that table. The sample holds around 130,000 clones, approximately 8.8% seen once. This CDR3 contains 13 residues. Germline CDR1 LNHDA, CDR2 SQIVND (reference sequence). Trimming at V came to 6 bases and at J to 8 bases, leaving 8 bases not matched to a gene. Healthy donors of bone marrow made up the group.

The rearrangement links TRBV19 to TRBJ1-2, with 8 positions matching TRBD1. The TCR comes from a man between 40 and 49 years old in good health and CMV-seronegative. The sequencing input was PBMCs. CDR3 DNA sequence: TGTGCCAGTAGCCGAAGGACAGGGAGCGGCTACACCTTC. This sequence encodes CASSRRTGSGYTF. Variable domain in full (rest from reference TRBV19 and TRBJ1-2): DGGITQSPKYLFRKEGQNVTLSCEQNLNHDAMYWYRQDPGQGLRLIYYSQIVNDFQKGDIAEGYSVSREKKESFPLTVTSAQKNPTAFYLCASSRRTGSGYTFGSGTRLTVV.